This T cell receptor beta chain appears in the sequencing data of a study of T cells in Graves' hyperthyroidism and ophthalmopathy. Across the study: Before treatment of any kind, peripheral blood was taken at initial diagnosis.

Diagnosing involved the use of clinical symptoms, serum thyroxine and TRAb, thyroid ultrasound and orbital computed tomography. TCR beta CDR3 regions were amplified from RNA transcripts. During a first-round RT-PCR of the TCR CDR3, the HTBI primer set was used. TCRdb redid the calling of the multiplex PCR reads with MiXCR, one entry per CDR3 protein. The data show hundreds of thousands of distinct CDR3 sequences, with about 20% seen just once and over 45% held by the top ten. The CDR3 extends over 17 amino acids. CDR1 and CDR2 (germline): MNHEY, SVGEGT. V lost 6 bases and J lost 3, with 24 bases in between. This clonotype appeared many times.

The chain recombines TRBV6-2 or TRBV6-3 with TRBJ2-7, with a tentative D call TRBD2 (6 bases). The specimen was blood. The origin of this receptor is a man aged 40-49 years with Graves' ophthalmopathy. CDR3 residues: CASRPRTARESIYEQYF. The CDR3 DNA reads as TGTGCCAGCAGGCCTCGGACGGCCCGGGAGAGTATCTACGAGCAGTACTTC.